Presented here are 15 T cell receptor beta chains from one specimen sequenced in a study of T-cell memory formation after mild COVID-19 (dated by TCRdb to the early 2020s). The library was obtained by 5' RACE. Data came from an Illumina NovaSeq 6000. TCRdb's own reprocessing of the public reads used fastp at Q25 and MiXCR and kept productive beta chains. Every CDR3 protein is listed once, alongside the most common genes and DNA of its rows. Counted in this sample were 350,000 to 500,000 distinct CDR3 sequences; around 20% of them appeared once. The leading ten clones occupy around 8% of the sample. Sequencing was performed on PBMCs or a T cell subset sorted from them (not recorded which). Receptor source: an adult woman who had mild COVID-19 (a few samples of this study predate the infection). The sample titles of this study are shuffled in the database, so cell type and time point are left out; the donor was told from shared clones.

The rearrangement joins TRBV5-8 to TRBJ2-3; D remains ambiguous. The V and J ends lost 4 bases and 0 bases respectively, with 15 bases between them. The CDR3 sequence is 16 residues long. CDR1 SGHTS and CDR2 YDEGEE come from the germline V gene. The CDR3 coding sequence is TGTGCCAGCAGCCCCGGGCAGCTCTTTAGCACAGATACGCAGTATTTT. Its translation: CASSPGQLFSTDTQYF. Complete variable domain (other parts from reference TRBV5-8 and TRBJ2-3): EAGVTQSPTHLIKTRGQQATLRCSPISGHTSVYWYQQALGLGLQFLLWYDEGEERNRGNFPPRFSGRQFPNYSSELNVNALELEDSALYLCASSPGQLFSTDTQYFGPGTRLTVL.

This clonotype was observed at least ten times. V usage is TRBV20-1 and J usage is TRBJ1-1; D uncertain. V was cut by 0 bases and J by 5 bases, with 13 bases left in between. The CDR3 length is 14 residues. CDR1 and CDR2 (germline): DFQATT, SNEGSKA (reference sequence). CDR3 loop: CSARDPRYETEAFF. In DNA, the CDR3 is TGCAGTGCTAGAGACCCCCGTTATGAGACTGAAGCTTTCTTT.

This clonotype has more than one count but fewer than ten. The chain has TRBV5-4 and TRBJ2-7; 14 bases are shared with TRBD2. The trim removed 5 bases at V and 5 bases at J, leaving 12 bases unmatched. Per germline, CDR1 SGHNT and CDR2 YYREEE (reference sequence). The CDR3 extends over 17 amino acids. CDR3 in DNA: TGTGCCAGCAGTGGACAGGGGGGACTAGCGGGAGTCCACGAGCAGTACTTC. Translating gives CASSGQGGLAGVHEQYF.

This clonotype was recorded a few times. The chain links TRBV3-1 to TRBJ1-1; TRBD1 matches 9 bases. J gave up 3 bases and V 4 bases, and 6 bases lay outside the gene matches. The germline V gene has CDR1 LGHDT and CDR2 YNNKEL (reference sequence). The CDR3 has 15 amino acids. Here the CDR3 DNA reads TGTGCCAGCAGCCCCGGGACAGGGTGGGACACTGAAGCTTTCTTT. It translates to CASSPGTGWDTEAFF.

The sample holds a few counts of this clonotype. The rearrangement links TRBV7-6 to TRBJ2-1; D unresolved. The CDR3 runs 15 residues. CDR1 is SGHVS, CDR2 FNYEAQ, per germline. Trimming took off 0 bases at V and 5 bases at J, with 11 bases between the two ends. This chain's CDR3 is CASSLAQLNDNEQFF. In nucleotides, the CDR3 is TGTGCCAGCAGCTTAGCGCAGCTAAACGACAATGAGCAGTTCTTC.

The chain combines TRBV20-1 with TRBJ2-2; D may correspond to TRBD1 or TRBD2 (5 bases each). Trimming took off 7 bases at V and 2 bases at J, with 14 bases between the two ends. Germline CDR1 reads DFQATT; CDR2 reads SNEGSKA (reference sequence). The CDR3 runs 14 residues. The CDR3 nucleotides read TGCAGTGTTCCGGGACGGATAAACACCGGGGAGCTGTTTTTT. Translation gives CSVPGRINTGELFF.

This sequence joins TRBV15 and TRBJ2-5, with 7 bases lining up with TRBD2. Trimming at V came to 5 bases and at J to 5 bases, leaving 14 bases not matched to a gene. CDR1 and CDR2 (germline): LNHNV, YYDKDF (reference sequence). The CDR3 covers 16 residues. CDR3 residues: CATSYRAGHPLETQYF. Here the CDR3 DNA reads TGTGCCACCAGCTATCGAGCGGGGCATCCTTTGGAGACCCAGTACTTC. Full variable domain (rest looked up from reference TRBV15 and TRBJ2-5): DAMVIQNPRYQVTQFGKPVTLSCSQTLNHNVMYWYQQKSSQAPKLLFHYYDKDFNNEADTPDNFQSRRPNTSFCFLDIRSPGLGDTAMYLCATSYRAGHPLETQYFGPGTRLLVL.

This clonotype occurred a few times. The V call is TRBV5-1, the J call TRBJ2-7, with D tentatively TRBD2 (6 bases). Per germline, CDR1 SGHRS and CDR2 YFSETQ. V lost 0 bases and J 4 bases, leaving 14 bases between the germline ends. The CDR3 is made up of 15 amino acids. CDR3 nucleotides: TGCGCCAGCAGCTTGGGCACGGGGGAAGGGTACGAGCAGTACTTC. Residues: CASSLGTGEGYEQYF.

V and J are TRBV7-2 and TRBJ2-5; 14 bases map to TRBD2. The CDR3 is made up of 22 amino acids. The germline gives CDR1 SGHTA, CDR2 FQGNSA. After removal of 5 bases from V and 4 bases from J, the junction contained 24 bases not matched to a gene. CDR3 bases: TGTGCCAGCAGCCAATTAGGACTAGCGGGAGGACCACTCGGAGGGAAAAGAGAGACCCAGTACTTC. It is translated as CASSQLGLAGGPLGGKRETQYF.

V gene TRBV30 combines with J gene TRBJ2-5; D not resolved. Trimming took 7 bases from V and 6 from J, leaving 12 bases between them. Germline assignment: CDR1 GTSNPN and CDR2 SVGIG (reference sequence). The CDR3 spans 11 residues. CDR3 loop: CASDTIKTQYF. DNA for the CDR3: TGTGCCTCTGATACTATAAAGACCCAGTACTTC.

This clonotype was recorded at least ten times. The genes are TRBV20-1 and TRBJ2-7, with 9 bases aligning to TRBD1. CDR3 length: 12 residues. CDR1 and CDR2 (germline): DFQATT, SNEGSKA (reference sequence). The V and J ends lost 3 bases and 3 bases, in that order; junction bases with no gene match: 0. CDR3 loop: CSARDRGYEQYF. The DNA of the CDR3 is TGCAGTGCTAGGGACAGGGGCTACGAGCAGTACTTC.

This rearrangement joins TRBV7-9 to TRBJ2-1; unclear D gene. This CDR3 has 11 residues. V was clipped by 3 bases and J by 10 bases, with 7 bases between them. Germline lookup yields CDR1 SEHNR and CDR2 FQNEAQ (reference sequence). The CDR3 nucleotides are TGTGCCAGCAGCTTGGCGCAGGAGCAGTTCTTC. Translating gives CASSLAQEQFF.

The CDR3 region has the DNA TGCGCCAGCAGCCAAGATACCGGGACTAGCGGGGGAACCCAGTACTTC. It translates to CASSQDTGTSGGTQYF. This chain links TRBV4-1 with TRBJ2-7; TRBD2 matches 14 bases. V gave up 0 bases and J gave up 10 bases; unmatched junction bases: 8. The CDR3 is 16 residues long. Germline lookup yields CDR1 MGHRA and CDR2 YSYEKL.

This clonotype came up a few times. The chain is built from TRBV12-3 or TRBV12-4 and TRBJ1-1; D not resolved. The CDR3 extends over 14 amino acids. Between the trimmed V and J ends, which lost 2 bases and 1 base, there was a span of 8 bases. For the CDR3, the DNA is TGTGCCAGCAGTTTACGCCAAGCGAACACTGAAGCTTTCTTT. Its translation: CASSLRQANTEAFF.

The chain uses TRBV7-2 and TRBJ1-5; TRBD1 aligns across 8 bases. V lost 4 bases and J lost 6; bases outside the gene matches: 5. The germline CDR1 and CDR2 sequences are SGHTA and FQGNSA. The CDR3 is 14 residues long. The CDR3: CASSWTGNGQPQHF. CDR3 DNA: TGTGCCAGCAGCTGGACAGGGAATGGTCAGCCCCAGCATTTT.